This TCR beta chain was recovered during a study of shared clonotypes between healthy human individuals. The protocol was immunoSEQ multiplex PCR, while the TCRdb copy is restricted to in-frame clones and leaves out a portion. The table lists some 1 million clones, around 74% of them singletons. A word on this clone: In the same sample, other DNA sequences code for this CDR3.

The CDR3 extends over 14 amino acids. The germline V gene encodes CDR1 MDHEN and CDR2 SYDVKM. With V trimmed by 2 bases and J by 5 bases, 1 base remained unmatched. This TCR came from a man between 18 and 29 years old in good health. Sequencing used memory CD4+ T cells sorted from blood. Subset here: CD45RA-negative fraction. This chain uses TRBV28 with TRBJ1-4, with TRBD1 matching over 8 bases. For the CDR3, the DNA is TGTGCCAGCAGTTTAAGACAGGGGAATGAAAAACTGTTTTTT. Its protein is CASSLRQGNEKLFF.